This T cell receptor (beta chain) was captured by sequencing in a study of cytomegalovirus exposure and HLA in healthy donors. Germline-derived CDR1 and CDR2 are MNHNS and SASEGT. The length of the CDR3 is 16 residues. V shed 4 bases, J shed 0 bases, and the junction held 5 bases outside the gene matches. 13 Jbeta primers and 60 Vbeta primers were used for the PCR. Only in-frame clones appear in the TCRdb table, and some are missing; sequencing was by immunoSEQ multiplex PCR. The data contain roughly 100,000 clones, about 13% of them singletons. Study-wide findings and caveats: Many donors shared some public TCRs, even though most TCR sequences were rare. As immune exposure information, only CMV serostatus was available.

Concerning this clone: Its antigen is not identified.

The clonotype comes from a man in his forties in good health and CMV-seropositive. Sequencing used PBMCs. The chain combines TRBV6-1 with TRBJ2-3; 9 bases fit TRBD2. In nucleotides, the CDR3 is TGTGCCAGCAGTGTTTTAGCGGGAGCTAGCACAGATACGCAGTATTTT. This gives the protein CASSVLAGASTDTQYF.